One and the same sample provided the 14 T cell receptor beta chains below, sequenced in a study of T cells in Graves' hyperthyroidism and ophthalmopathy. The investigators amplified TCR beta CDR3 regions from RNA transcripts. A first-round RT-PCR of the TCR CDR3 used the HTBI primer set. One entry per CDR3 protein, called by TCRdb with MiXCR from the multiplex PCR reads. The sample has roughly 350,000 distinct CDR3 sequences, approximately 14% seen once. The sample was blood. These receptors were obtained from a woman in her 30s with Graves' hyperthyroidism.

This clonotype was seen repeatedly, ten times or more. The chain employs TRBV6-1 and TRBJ1-1; 7 bases align to TRBD1. Germline V gives CDR1 MNHNS, CDR2 SASEGT. V lost 7 bases to trimming and J lost 6 bases; unmatched junction nucleotides: 11. The CDR3 has 14 residues. The CDR3 DNA reads TGTGCCAGCACCTCACCGGGACAGAAGTCTGAAGCTTTCTTT. It encodes CASTSPGQKSEAFF.

There are many counts of this clonotype. The chain joins TRBV20-1 to TRBJ2-5; D might be TRBD2 (5 bases). There are 15 residues in the CDR3. The V end was cut by 0 bases, the J end by 5 bases, with 16 bases between. Looked up from germline, CDR1 is DFQATT and CDR2 is SNEGSKA (reference sequence). This CDR3 is CSARERTRAGETQYF. In DNA form, the CDR3 reads TGCAGTGCTAGAGAGAGAACCCGGGCGGGCGAGACCCAGTACTTC.

This clonotype was detected ten times or more. The chain carries TRBV12-3 or TRBV12-4 and TRBJ2-5; tentatively, D is TRBD1 (6 bases). Trimming took off 1 base at V and 9 bases at J, with 12 bases between the two ends. The CDR3 is 13 amino acids. CDR3 sequence: CASSLEQKGAQYF. DNA for the CDR3: TGTGCCAGCAGTTTAGAGCAAAAGGGGGCCCAGTACTTC.

This clonotype was recorded at least ten times. The V call is TRBV2, the J call TRBJ2-5, with D possibly matching TRBD1 (6 bases). The germline V and J ends were trimmed by 6 bases and 4 bases, with 18 bases remaining between them. The CDR3 totals 15 residues. The V gene's germline CDR1 is SNHLY and CDR2 FYNNEI. DNA for the CDR3: TGTGCCAGCAGATCCGGGACGCAGGGGCGAGAGACCCAGTACTTC. It is translated as CASRSGTQGRETQYF.

There are many counts of this clonotype. The chain uses TRBV10-3 and TRBJ2-1; a possible D gene is TRBD1 (5 bases). The CDR3 is made up of 14 amino acids. CDR1 ENHRY and CDR2 SYGVKD come from the germline V gene. V lost 8 bases, J lost 4 bases, and 15 bases lay in between. CDR3 loop: CAIGPDTQYNEQFF. The CDR3 bases are TGTGCCATCGGACCGGACACCCAATACAATGAGCAGTTCTTC.

This clonotype has a count of ten or more. This chain uses TRBV28 with TRBJ2-3; D is unresolved. Trimming left V 7 bases short and J 2 bases short, with 10 bases between. Germline V gene lookup returns CDR1 MDHEN and CDR2 SYDVKM. The CDR3 length is 13 residues. The CDR3 protein is CASTFRPTDTQYF. In DNA, the CDR3 is TGTGCCAGCACCTTCCGCCCCACAGATACGCAGTATTTT.

This clonotype appeared a few times. The V gene is TRBV20-1, the J gene TRBJ2-3; 7 bases agree with TRBD2. Unmatched junction bases numbered 6, after V lost 3 bases and J lost 3 bases. The CDR3 consists of 14 residues. Germline lookup yields CDR1 DFQATT and CDR2 SNEGSKA (reference sequence). CDR3 bases: TGCAGTGCTAGTGGTGGCGGGAGAACAGATACGCAGTATTTT. It codes for CSASGGGRTDTQYF.

The V and J genes are TRBV5-5 and TRBJ1-5, with D uncertain. There are 14 residues in the CDR3. Trimming removed 0 bases at V and 5 bases at J, with 9 bases between. Germline values: CDR1 SGHKS, CDR2 YYEKEE (reference sequence). The CDR3 sequence: CASSLDSFYQPQHF. CDR3 coding DNA: TGTGCCAGCAGCTTGGACAGCTTCTATCAGCCCCAGCATTTT.

This clonotype occurred a few times. The V gene is TRBV12-3 or TRBV12-4, the J gene TRBJ2-7; D not resolved. Trimming shortened V by 6 bases and J by 3 bases, and 12 bases separated the two germline ends. This CDR3 comprises 13 residues. CDR3 loop: CASSFTSLYEQYF. The CDR3 DNA is TGTGCCAGCAGCTTTACCTCCCTCTACGAGCAGTACTTC.

This clonotype was picked up many times. The CDR3 sequence: CASSSPASENTGELFF. The DNA for the CDR3 is TGTGCCAGCAGCTCGCCTGCTAGCGAGAACACCGGGGAGCTGTTTTTT. The J gene is TRBJ2-2, the V gene TRBV11-2, with D perhaps TRBD2 (6 bases). Trimming stripped 4 bases from V and 1 base from J, with 13 bases between. The CDR3 sequence is 16 residues long. Germline V gene sequence: CDR1 SGHAT, CDR2 FQNNGV.

This clonotype occurred a few times. The V call is TRBV20-1, the J call TRBJ2-7; possible D gene TRBD2, 7 bases. V was pared by 1 base and J by 0 bases, with 16 bases between. Germline lookup yields CDR1 DFQATT and CDR2 SNEGSKA (reference sequence). The CDR3 has 16 amino acids. The CDR3: CSARVGARGGSYEQYF. For the CDR3, the DNA is TGCAGTGCTAGAGTTGGGGCTAGGGGGGGCTCCTACGAGCAGTACTTC.

This clonotype has ten or more counts. The chain has TRBV7-9 and TRBJ2-7; TRBD1 matches at 9 bases. Germline CDR1 SEHNR, CDR2 FQNEAQ (reference sequence). The CDR3 sequence is 17 residues long. With 5 bases clipped from V and 3 bases from J, the junction kept 14 bases outside the gene matches. The CDR3 sequence: CASSPPDGTGKGYEQYF. In DNA form, the CDR3 reads TGTGCCAGCAGCCCACCAGATGGGACAGGGAAGGGCTACGAGCAGTACTTC.

This clonotype was found many times. The rearrangement joins TRBV28 to TRBJ2-7, with D possibly being TRBD1 or TRBD2 (5 bases each). Deletions cut 7 bases from V and 3 bases from J, with 22 bases between. Germline CDR1 and CDR2: MDHEN and SYDVKM. The CDR3 contains 16 residues. The CDR3 sequence: CASTIRPGTSGYEQYF. CDR3 sequence (DNA): TGTGCCAGCACGATCCGTCCGGGGACCTCGGGCTACGAGCAGTACTTC. The whole variable domain, remainder taken from reference TRBV28 and TRBJ2-7, is DVKVTQSSRYLVKRTGEKVFLECVQDMDHENMFWYRQDPGLGLRLIYFSYDVKMKEKGDIPEGYSVSREKKERFSLILESASTNQTSMYLCASTIRPGTSGYEQYFGPGTRLTVT.

This clonotype turned up a few times. V and J are TRBV3-1 and TRBJ2-1; 8 nucleotides match TRBD1. The CDR3 spans 14 residues. Germline V gene sequence: CDR1 LGHDT, CDR2 YNNKEL (reference sequence). V dropped 3 bases and J dropped 6; count of bases not matched to a gene: 4. CDR3 nucleotides: TGTGCCAGCAGCCAGCAGGGGGCTGCCAATGAGCAGTTCTTC. Its protein is CASSQQGAANEQFF.